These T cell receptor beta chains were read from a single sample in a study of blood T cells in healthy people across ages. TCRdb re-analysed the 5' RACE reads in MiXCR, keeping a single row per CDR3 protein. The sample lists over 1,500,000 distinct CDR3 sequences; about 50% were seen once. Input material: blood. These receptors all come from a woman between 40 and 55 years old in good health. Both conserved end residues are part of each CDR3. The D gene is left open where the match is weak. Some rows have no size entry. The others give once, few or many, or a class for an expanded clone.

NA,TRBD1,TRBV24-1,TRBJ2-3,CATNPDRGVTDTQYF,TGTGCCACCAACCCAGACAGGGGCGTAACAGATACGCAGTATTTT
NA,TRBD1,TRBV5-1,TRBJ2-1,CASSARQGHYNEQFF,TGCGCCAGCAGCGCGAGACAGGGCCACTACAATGAGCAGTTCTTC
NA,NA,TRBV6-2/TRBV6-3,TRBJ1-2,CVAGRNYGYTF,TGTGTGGCAGGGCGCAACTATGGCTACACCTTC
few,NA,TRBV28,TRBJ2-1,CASEIHGPSGEQFF,TGTGCCTCCGAGATTCATGGGCCCTCGGGGGAGCAGTTCTTC
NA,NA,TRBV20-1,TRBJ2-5,CSASIVSSQETQYF,TGCAGTGCTAGCATCGTTAGTTCCCAAGAGACCCAGTACTTC
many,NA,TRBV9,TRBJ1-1,CASSQALTGNTEAFF,TGTGCCAGCAGCCAAGCCCTCACAGGTAACACTGAAGCTTTCTTT
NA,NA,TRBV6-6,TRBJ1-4,CASSYGYNEKLFF,TGTGCCAGCAGTTACGGGTACAACGAAAAACTGTTTTTT
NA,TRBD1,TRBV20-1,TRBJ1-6,CSARSPGQGANNSPLHF,TGCAGTGCTCGCTCCCCTGGGCAGGGGGCGAATAATTCACCCCTCCACTTT
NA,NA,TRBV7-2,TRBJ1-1,CASSLGLLGLSLAYREAFF,TGTGCCAGCAGCTTAGGCCTCCTAGGACTTAGCTTGGCTTACAGGGAAGCTTTCTTT
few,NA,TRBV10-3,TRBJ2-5,CAISEPSAAQYF,TGTGCCATCAGTGAGCCCTCCGCGGCCCAGTACTTC
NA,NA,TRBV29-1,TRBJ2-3,CSVRLGRTDTQYF,TGCAGCGTCAGGTTGGGGAGGACAGATACGCAGTATTTT
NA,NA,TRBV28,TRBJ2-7,CATRRGRDTSSYEQYF,TGTGCCACGAGGAGAGGGCGGGACACCTCCTCCTACGAGCAGTACTTC
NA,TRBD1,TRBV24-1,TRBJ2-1,CATQGVWSNEQFF,TGTGCCACCCAGGGGGTATGGTCCAATGAGCAGTTCTTC
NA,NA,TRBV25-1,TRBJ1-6,CASRDVHNSPLHF,TGTGCCAGCAGGGATGTTCATAATTCACCCCTCCACTTT
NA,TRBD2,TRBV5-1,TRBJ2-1,CASSFRTSGRDNEQFF,TGCGCCAGCAGCTTTAGGACTAGCGGGAGGGACAATGAGCAGTTCTTC
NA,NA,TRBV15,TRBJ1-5,CATSRNREGQPQHF,TGTGCCACCAGCAGGAACAGGGAGGGTCAGCCCCAGCATTTT
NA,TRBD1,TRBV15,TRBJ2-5,CATSRASGGAGETQYF,TGTGCCACCAGCAGAGCCTCAGGGGGCGCGGGGGAGACCCAGTACTTC
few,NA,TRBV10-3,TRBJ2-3,CAIGERDTQYF,TGTGCCATCGGAGAGCGGGATACGCAGTATTTT
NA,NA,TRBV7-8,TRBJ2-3,CASSLRGAGSLADTQYF,TGTGCCAGCAGCTTACGGGGCGCGGGGAGCCTCGCAGATACGCAGTATTTT
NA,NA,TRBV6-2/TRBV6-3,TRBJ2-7,CASSYRSAYEQYF,TGTGCCAGCAGTTACCGTTCCGCCTACGAGCAGTACTTC
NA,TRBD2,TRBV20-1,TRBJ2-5,CSARDLWREQYF,TGCAGTGCTAGAGACCTTTGGCGGGAGCAGTACTTC
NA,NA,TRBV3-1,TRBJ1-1,CASSRGRVNTEAFF,TGTGCCAGCAGCCGAGGACGGGTGAACACTGAAGCTTTCTTT
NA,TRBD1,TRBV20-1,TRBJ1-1,CSARGQRVRTEAFF,TGCAGTGCTAGGGGACAGAGAGTACGGACTGAAGCTTTCTTT
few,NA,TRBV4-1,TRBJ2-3,CASSQVPAPDREVTDTQYF,TGCGCCAGCAGCCAAGTCCCAGCCCCGGACAGAGAAGTCACAGATACGCAGTATTTT
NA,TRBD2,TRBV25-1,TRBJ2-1,CASSGGWGGTSSYNEQFF,TGTGCCAGCAGTGGGGGTTGGGGGGGGACTTCATCCTACAATGAGCAGTTCTTC
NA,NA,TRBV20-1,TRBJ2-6,CSASYRPGANVLTF,TGCAGTGCTAGCTACCGACCTGGGGCCAACGTCCTGACTTTC
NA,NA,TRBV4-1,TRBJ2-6,CASSQDISVSGANVLTF,TGCGCCAGCAGCCAAGATATAAGCGTCTCTGGGGCCAACGTCCTGACTTTC
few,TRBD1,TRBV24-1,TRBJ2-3,CATSGPPDRTDADTQYF,TGTGCCACCAGTGGTCCCCCGGACAGGACCGACGCAGATACGCAGTATTTT
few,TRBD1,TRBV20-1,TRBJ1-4,CSASDGDRRGEKLFF,TGCAGTGCTAGCGACGGGGACAGGAGGGGTGAAAAACTGTTTTTT
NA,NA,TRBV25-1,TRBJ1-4,CASSPMDTSYNEKLFF,TGTGCCAGCTCCCCAATGGACACCTCCTATAATGAAAAACTGTTTTTT
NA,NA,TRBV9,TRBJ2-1,CASSAQIGDNEQFF,TGTGCCAGCAGCGCCCAGATTGGTGACAATGAGCAGTTCTTC
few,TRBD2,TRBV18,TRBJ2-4,CASSPPGTSERVKNIQYF,TGTGCCAGCTCACCACCAGGGACTAGCGAGAGAGTCAAAAACATTCAGTACTTC
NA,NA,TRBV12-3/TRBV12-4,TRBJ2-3,CASSTTKQGRRYTDTQYF,TGTGCCAGCAGTACAACGAAACAGGGACGACGTTACACAGATACGCAGTATTTT
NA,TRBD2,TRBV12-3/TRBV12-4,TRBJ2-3,CASSFSPSGGEDTQYF,TGTGCCAGCAGTTTTTCGCCGAGCGGGGGGGAAGATACGCAGTATTTT
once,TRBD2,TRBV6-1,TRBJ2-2,CASSFSGNANTGELFF,TGTGCCAGCAGTTTTAGCGGGAACGCGAACACCGGGGAGCTGTTTTTT
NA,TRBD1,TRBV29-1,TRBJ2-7,CSVRRQGGYNEQYF,TGCAGCGTTAGAAGACAGGGGGGGTACAATGAGCAGTACTTC
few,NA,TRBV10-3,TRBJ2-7,CAISGQKPYEQYF,TGTGCCATCAGTGGGCAGAAACCCTACGAGCAGTACTTC
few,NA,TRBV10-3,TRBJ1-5,CAISSQLVSNQPQHF,TGTGCCATCAGTTCGCAGTTGGTTTCTAATCAGCCCCAGCATTTT
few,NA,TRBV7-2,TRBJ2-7,CASSPAPSYEQYF,TGTGCCAGCAGTCCCGCCCCAAGCTACGAGCAGTACTTC
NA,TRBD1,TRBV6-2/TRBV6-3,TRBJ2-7,CASRPTGGGSYEQYF,TGTGCCAGCAGGCCCACAGGGGGCGGTTCCTACGAGCAGTACTTC
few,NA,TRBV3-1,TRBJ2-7,CASSQGVGRGHEQYF,TGTGCCAGCAGCCAAGGCGTAGGAAGGGGCCACGAGCAGTACTTC
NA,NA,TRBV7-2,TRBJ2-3,CASSPGTVSDTQYF,TGTGCCAGCAGCCCGGGAACAGTTTCAGATACGCAGTATTTT
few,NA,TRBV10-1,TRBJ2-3,CASSGAGRQAAQYF,TGCGCCAGCAGCGGAGCGGGCCGTCAGGCCGCGCAGTATTTT
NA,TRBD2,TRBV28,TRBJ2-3,CASSLNWLAGDTDTQYF,TGTGCCAGCAGTTTAAATTGGCTAGCGGGGGACACAGATACGCAGTATTTT
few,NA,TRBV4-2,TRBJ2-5,CASSRTNDGETQYF,TGTGCCAGCAGCCGAACAAACGACGGCGAGACCCAGTACTTC
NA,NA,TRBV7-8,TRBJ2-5,CASSHHDEGSEETQYF,TGTGCCAGCAGCCATCATGACGAGGGTTCCGAAGAGACCCAGTACTTC
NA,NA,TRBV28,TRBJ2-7,CASRETISYEQYF,TGTGCCAGCCGGGAGACAATCTCCTACGAGCAGTACTTC
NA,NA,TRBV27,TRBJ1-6,CASSGGWAANSPLHF,TGTGCCAGCAGTGGGGGTTGGGCCGCGAATTCACCCCTCCACTTT
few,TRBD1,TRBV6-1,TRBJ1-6,CASSEFLTGTSSYNSPLHF,TGTGCCAGCAGTGAATTTTTGACAGGGACGAGCTCCTATAATTCACCCCTCCACTTT
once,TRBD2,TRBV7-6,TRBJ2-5,CASSPAGGPGETQYF,TGTGCCAGCAGCCCAGCGGGGGGGCCTGGAGAGACCCAGTACTTC